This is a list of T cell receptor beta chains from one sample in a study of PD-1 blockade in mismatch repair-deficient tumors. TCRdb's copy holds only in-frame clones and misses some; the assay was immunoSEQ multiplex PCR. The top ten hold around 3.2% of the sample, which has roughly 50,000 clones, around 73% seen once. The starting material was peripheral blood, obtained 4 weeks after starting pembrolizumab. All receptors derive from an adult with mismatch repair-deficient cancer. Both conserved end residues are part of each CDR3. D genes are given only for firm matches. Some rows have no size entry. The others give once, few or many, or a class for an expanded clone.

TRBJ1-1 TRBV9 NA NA CASSVRGGETEAFF TGTGCCAGCAGCGTAAGGGGGGGGGAGACTGAAGCTTTCTTT
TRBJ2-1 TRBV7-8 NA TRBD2 CASSLETGLAVYNEQFF TGTGCCAGCAGCTTAGAAACGGGACTAGCGGTATACAATGAGCAGTTCTTC
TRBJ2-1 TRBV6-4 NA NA CASSDRAGGSSYNEQFF TGTGCCAGCAGTGACCGTGCCGGCGGAAGCTCCTACAATGAGCAGTTCTTC
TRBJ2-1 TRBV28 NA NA CAIQGQGGSYNEQFF TGTGCCATCCAAGGGCAGGGAGGTTCCTACAATGAGCAGTTCTTC
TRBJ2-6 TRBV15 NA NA CATSLDRSGANVLTF TGTGCCACCAGCCTGGATCGGTCTGGGGCCAACGTCCTGACTTTC
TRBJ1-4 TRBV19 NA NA CASSTRRGEKLFF TGTGCCAGTAGTACCCGAAGAGGAGAAAAACTGTTTTTT
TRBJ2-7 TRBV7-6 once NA CASSLASDRVYEQYF TGTGCCAGCAGCTTAGCGTCGGACCGCGTCTACGAGCAGTACTTC
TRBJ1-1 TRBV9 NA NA CASSVGGAWNTEAFF TGTGCCAGCAGCGTAGGAGGGGCATGGAACACTGAAGCTTTCTTT
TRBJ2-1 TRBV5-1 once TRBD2 CASSLNPTSGSHNEQFF TGCGCCAGCAGCCTGAACCCGACTAGCGGGAGCCACAATGAGCAGTTCTTC
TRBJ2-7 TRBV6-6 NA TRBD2 CASRPLAGSTYEQYF TGTGCCAGCAGGCCACTAGCGGGCAGCACCTACGAGCAGTACTTC
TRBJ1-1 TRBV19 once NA CASSIKGPNTEAFF TGTGCCAGTAGTATTAAGGGTCCGAACACTGAAGCTTTCTTT
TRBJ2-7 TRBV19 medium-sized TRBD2 CASSFRLAEEQYF TGTGCCAGTAGTTTCCGACTAGCTGAAGAGCAGTACTTC
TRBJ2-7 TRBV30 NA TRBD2 CAWRTGLAGVREQYF TGTGCCTGGAGGACGGGACTAGCGGGAGTGAGGGAGCAGTACTTC
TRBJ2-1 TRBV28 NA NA CASSLGGQGKFF TGTGCCAGCAGTTTGGGGGGCCAGGGCAAGTTCTTC
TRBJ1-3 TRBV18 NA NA CASSPIAPGNTIYF TGTGCCAGCTCACCGATTGCCCCTGGAAACACCATATATTTT
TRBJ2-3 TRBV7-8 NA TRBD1 CASRLSVRDRGTDTQYF TGTGCCAGCAGGCTTAGCGTACGGGACAGGGGCACAGATACGCAGTATTTT
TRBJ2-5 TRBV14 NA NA CASSPRAGFGRGQETQYF TGTGCCAGCAGCCCGCGGGCTGGGTTTGGAAGAGGACAAGAGACCCAGTACTTC
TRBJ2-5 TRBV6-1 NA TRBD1 CASSPTGFGETQYF TGTGCCAGCAGTCCGACAGGGTTCGGGGAGACCCAGTACTTC
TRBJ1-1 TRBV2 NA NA CASSERGYTEAFF TGTGCCAGCAGTGAGAGAGGGTACACTGAAGCTTTCTTT
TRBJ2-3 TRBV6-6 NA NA CASSPPWESSTDTQYF TGTGCCAGCAGTCCCCCTTGGGAGTCTAGCACAGATACGCAGTATTTT
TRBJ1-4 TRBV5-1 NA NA CASSLGVGTTNEKLFF TGCGCCAGCAGCTTGGGGGTTGGCACAACTAATGAAAAACTGTTTTTT
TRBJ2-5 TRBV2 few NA CASSEQGFETQYF TGTGCCAGCAGTGAACAGGGTTTTGAGACCCAGTACTTC
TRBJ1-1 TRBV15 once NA CATSRDIRKGMNTEAFF TGTGCCACCAGCAGAGATATTCGGAAGGGAATGAACACTGAAGCTTTCTTT
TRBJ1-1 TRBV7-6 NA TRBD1 CASSVGLQGARTEAFF TGTGCCAGCAGCGTAGGGTTACAGGGGGCTAGGACTGAAGCTTTCTTT
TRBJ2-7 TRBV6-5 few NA CASSHGGPKGYEQYF TGTGCCAGCAGCCACGGGGGACCAAAAGGCTACGAGCAGTACTTC
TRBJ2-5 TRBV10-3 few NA CAINSGIQETQYF TGTGCCATCAACTCGGGGATCCAAGAGACCCAGTACTTC
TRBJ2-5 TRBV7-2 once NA CASSLGVETQYF TGTGCCAGCAGCTTGGGGGTCGAGACCCAGTACTTC
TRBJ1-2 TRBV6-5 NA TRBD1 CASRKSQGALGYTF TGTGCCAGCAGAAAAAGTCAGGGGGCGCTTGGCTACACCTTC
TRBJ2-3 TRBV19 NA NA CASSIPGETDTQYF TGTGCCAGTAGTATACCGGGAGAGACAGATACGCAGTATTTT
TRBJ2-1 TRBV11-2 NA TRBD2 CASTITSGSYNEQFF TGTGCCAGCACCATTACTAGCGGGAGCTACAATGAGCAGTTCTTC
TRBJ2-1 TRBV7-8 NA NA CASSFRQREQFF TGTGCCAGCAGCTTCCGACAGCGTGAGCAGTTCTTC
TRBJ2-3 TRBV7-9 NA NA CASSLVMSGSTDTQYF TGTGCCAGCAGCTTAGTAATGTCCGGCTCCACAGATACGCAGTATTTT
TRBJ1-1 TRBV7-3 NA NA CASSQQWSTEAFF TGTGCCAGCAGCCAGCAGTGGAGCACTGAAGCTTTCTTT
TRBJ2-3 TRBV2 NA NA CASSFIVPTDTQYF TGTGCCAGCAGTTTTATTGTCCCGACCGATACGCAGTATTTT
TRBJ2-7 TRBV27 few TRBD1 CARPGQDAYEQYF TGTGCCAGGCCGGGACAGGATGCCTACGAGCAGTACTTC